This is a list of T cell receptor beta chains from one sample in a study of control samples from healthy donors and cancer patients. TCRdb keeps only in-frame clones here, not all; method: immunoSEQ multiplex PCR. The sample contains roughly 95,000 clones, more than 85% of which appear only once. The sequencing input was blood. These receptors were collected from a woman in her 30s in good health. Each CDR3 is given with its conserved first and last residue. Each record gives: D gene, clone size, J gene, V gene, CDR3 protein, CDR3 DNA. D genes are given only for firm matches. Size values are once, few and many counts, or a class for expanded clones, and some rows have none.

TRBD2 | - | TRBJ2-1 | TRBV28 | CASSRASGSNEQFF | TGTGCCAGCAGTAGGGCTAGCGGGAGCAATGAGCAGTTCTTC
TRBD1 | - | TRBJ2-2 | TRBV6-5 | CASSLDRGNTGELFF | TGTGCCAGCAGTTTGGACAGGGGAAACACCGGGGAGCTGTTTTTT
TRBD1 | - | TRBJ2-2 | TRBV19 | CASSNRQGARPRPTGELFF | TGTGCCAGTAGTAACCGACAGGGGGCTCGACCTAGACCAACCGGGGAGCTGTTTTTT
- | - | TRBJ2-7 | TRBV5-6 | CASSLATEQYF | TGTGCCAGCAGCTTGGCCACGGAGCAGTACTTC
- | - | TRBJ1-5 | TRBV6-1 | CASSDRADTSQPQHF | TGTGCCAGCAGTGACAGGGCCGATACGTCTCAGCCCCAGCATTTT
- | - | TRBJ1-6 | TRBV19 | CASSEYRRGRDSPLHF | TGTGCCAGTAGTGAATACAGGAGGGGTCGTGATTCACCCCTCCACTTT
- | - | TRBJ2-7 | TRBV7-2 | CASSFGPNAYEQYF | TGTGCCAGCAGCTTCGGACCGAACGCCTACGAGCAGTACTTC
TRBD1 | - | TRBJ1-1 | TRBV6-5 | CASRSGGSEAFF | TGTGCCAGCAGATCAGGGGGATCTGAAGCTTTCTTT
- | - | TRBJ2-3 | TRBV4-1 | CASSQDEDTQYF | TGCGCCAGCAGCCAAGATGAAGATACGCAGTATTTT
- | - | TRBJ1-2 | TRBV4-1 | CASSPTTAVYGYTF | TGCGCCAGCAGTCCCACGACCGCTGTCTATGGCTACACCTTC
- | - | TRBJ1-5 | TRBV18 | CASQPSGSNQPQHF | TGTGCCAGCCAACCATCGGGGAGCAATCAGCCCCAGCATTTT
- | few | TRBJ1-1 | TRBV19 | CASSIDRINTEAFF | TGTGCCAGTAGTATCGACAGAATAAACACTGAAGCTTTCTTT
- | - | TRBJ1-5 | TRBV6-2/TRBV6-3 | CASSPTLQARGNQPQHF | TGTGCCAGCAGCCCTACACTTCAAGCCAGGGGCAATCAGCCCCAGCATTTT
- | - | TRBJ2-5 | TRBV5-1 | CASSLTGPTQETQYF | TGCGCCAGCAGCTTAACAGGTCCCACACAAGAGACCCAGTACTTC
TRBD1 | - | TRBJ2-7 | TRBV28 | CASIIRGTGGYEQYF | TGTGCCAGCATCATTAGGGGGACAGGGGGCTACGAGCAGTACTTC
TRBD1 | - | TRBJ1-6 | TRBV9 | CASSPGTGGYFSPLHF | TGTGCCAGCAGCCCTGGGACAGGGGGCTATTTTTCACCCCTCCACTTT
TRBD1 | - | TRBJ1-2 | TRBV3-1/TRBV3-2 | CASSLQGNYGYTF | TGTGCCAGCAGCCTACAGGGGAACTATGGCTACACCTTC
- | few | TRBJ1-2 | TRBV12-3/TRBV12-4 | CASSLHGRYGYTF | TGTGCCAGCAGTTTACACGGGAGATATGGCTACACCTTC
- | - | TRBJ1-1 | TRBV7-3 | CASRPNEIQSTEAFF | TGTGCCAGCAGACCTAACGAGATACAGAGCACTGAAGCTTTCTTT
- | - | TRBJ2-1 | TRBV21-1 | CASTPRTSGSYNEQFF | TGTGCCAGCACACCCCGGACTAGCGGCTCCTACAATGAGCAGTTCTTC
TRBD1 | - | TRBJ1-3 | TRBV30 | CAWSTGQGFAGNTIYF | TGTGCCTGGAGCACGGGACAGGGGTTTGCTGGAAACACCATATATTTT
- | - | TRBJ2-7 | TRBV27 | CASREIGVGYEQYF | TGTGCCAGCAGAGAGATAGGTGTAGGCTACGAGCAGTACTTC
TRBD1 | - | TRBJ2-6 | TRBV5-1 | CASSLKGQRSSGANVLTF | TGCGCCAGCAGCTTGAAGGGACAGAGATCATCTGGGGCCAACGTCCTGACTTTC
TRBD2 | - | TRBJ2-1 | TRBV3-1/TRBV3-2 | CASSQLSGSRRNEQFF | TGTGCCAGCAGCCAATTAAGCGGGAGTAGGAGGAATGAGCAGTTCTTC
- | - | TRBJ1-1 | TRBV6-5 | CASTNGVGDRTEAFF | TGTGCCAGCACCAACGGGGTTGGGGACCGCACTGAAGCTTTCTTT
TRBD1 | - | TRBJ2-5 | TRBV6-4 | CASSLQGGSQETQYF | TGTGCCAGCAGCCTACAGGGGGGAAGCCAAGAGACCCAGTACTTC
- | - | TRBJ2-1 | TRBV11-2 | CASSLVQVNEQFF | TGTGCCAGCAGCTTGGTACAGGTCAATGAGCAGTTCTTC
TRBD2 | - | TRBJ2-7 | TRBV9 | CASSAGASGGGYEQYF | TGTGCCAGCAGCGCCGGAGCTAGCGGGGGGGGCTACGAGCAGTACTTC
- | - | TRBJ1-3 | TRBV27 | CASSLGRAGNTIYF | TGTGCCAGCAGTTTAGGCAGGGCTGGAAACACCATATATTTT
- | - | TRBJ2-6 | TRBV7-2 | CASSLQGAGANVLTF | TGTGCCAGCAGCTTACAGGGCGCTGGGGCCAACGTCCTGACTTTC
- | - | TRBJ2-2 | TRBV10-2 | CASTPAVAGELFF | TGCGCCAGCACCCCCGCGGTGGCCGGGGAGCTGTTTTTT
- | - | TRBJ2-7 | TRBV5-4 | CASSLNPNRVPSPYEQYF | TGTGCCAGCAGCCTAAACCCGAACCGGGTCCCAAGCCCCTACGAGCAGTACTTC
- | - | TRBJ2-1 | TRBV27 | CASSSKGRESEQFF | TGTGCCAGCAGTTCGAAGGGGCGCGAAAGTGAGCAGTTCTTC
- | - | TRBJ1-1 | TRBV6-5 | CASRQGLITEAFF | TGTGCCAGTCGGCAGGGGTTAATCACTGAAGCTTTCTTT
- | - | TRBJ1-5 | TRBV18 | CASSPTGEHQPQHF | TGTGCCAGCTCGCCGACCGGTGAGCATCAGCCCCAGCATTTT
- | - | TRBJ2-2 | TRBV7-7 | CASSPGTANTGELFF | TGTGCCAGCAGCCCGGGAACCGCGAACACCGGGGAGCTGTTTTTT
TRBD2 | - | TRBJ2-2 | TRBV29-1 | CSGAGLAGVPDTGELFF | TGCAGCGGGGCGGGACTAGCGGGAGTGCCCGACACCGGGGAGCTGTTTTTT
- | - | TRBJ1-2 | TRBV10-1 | CASSEGGYTF | TGCGCCAGCAGTGAGGGTGGCTACACCTTC
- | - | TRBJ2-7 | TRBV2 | CASTSQQPYEQYF | TGTGCCAGCACCTCGCAGCAACCCTACGAGCAGTACTTC
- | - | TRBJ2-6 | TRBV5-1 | CASSWADPSSGANVLTF | TGCGCCAGCAGCTGGGCGGACCCCTCCTCTGGGGCCAACGTCCTGACTTTC
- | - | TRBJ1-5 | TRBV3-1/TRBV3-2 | CASSQKKGGNQPQHF | TGTGCCAGCAGCCAAAAAAAGGGGGGCAATCAGCCCCAGCATTTT
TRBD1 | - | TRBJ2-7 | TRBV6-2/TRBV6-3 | CASSHDLGQGLSYEQYF | TGTGCCAGCAGTCACGATCTGGGACAGGGACTCTCCTACGAGCAGTACTTC
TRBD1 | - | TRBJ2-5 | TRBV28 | CASIPGGEETQYF | TGTGCCAGCATCCCAGGGGGAGAGGAGACCCAGTACTTC
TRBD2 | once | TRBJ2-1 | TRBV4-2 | CASSRERGRDEQFF | TGTGCCAGCAGCCGAGAGCGGGGGAGGGATGAGCAGTTCTTC
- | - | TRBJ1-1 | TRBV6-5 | CASSYNRGRGEAFF | TGTGCCAGCAGTTATAATCGAGGTAGAGGCGAAGCTTTCTTT
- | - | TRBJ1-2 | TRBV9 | CASSSQTALGYGYTF | TGTGCCAGCAGTTCCCAGACCGCGCTGGGGTATGGCTACACCTTC
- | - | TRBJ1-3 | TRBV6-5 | CASKRQELSGNTIYF | TGTGCCAGCAAGAGACAGGAGCTCTCTGGAAACACCATATATTTT
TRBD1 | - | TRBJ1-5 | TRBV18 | CASSPRTGENQPQHF | TGTGCCAGCTCACCTCGGACAGGGGAAAATCAGCCCCAGCATTTT
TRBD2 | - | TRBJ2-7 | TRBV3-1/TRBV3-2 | CASSQVAAGGSYEQYF | TGTGCCAGCAGCCAAGTAGCAGCGGGGGGCTCCTACGAGCAGTACTTC
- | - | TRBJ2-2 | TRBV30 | CAWSHPPDWVKTGELFF | TGTGCCTGGAGTCACCCCCCTGATTGGGTGAAGACCGGGGAGCTGTTTTTT